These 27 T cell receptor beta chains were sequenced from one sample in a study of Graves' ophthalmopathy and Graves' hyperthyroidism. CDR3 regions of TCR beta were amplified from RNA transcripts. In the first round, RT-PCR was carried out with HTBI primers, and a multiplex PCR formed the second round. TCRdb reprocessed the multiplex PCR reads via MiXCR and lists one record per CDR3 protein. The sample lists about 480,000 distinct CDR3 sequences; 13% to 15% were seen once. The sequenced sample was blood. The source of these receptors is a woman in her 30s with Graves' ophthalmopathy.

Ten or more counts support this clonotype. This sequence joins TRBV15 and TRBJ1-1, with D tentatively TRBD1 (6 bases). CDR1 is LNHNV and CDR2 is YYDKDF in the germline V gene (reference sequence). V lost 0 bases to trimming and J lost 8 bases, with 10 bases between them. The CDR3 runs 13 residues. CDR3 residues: CATSREDGGEAFF. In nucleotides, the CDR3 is TGTGCCACCAGCAGAGAAGATGGGGGCGAAGCTTTCTTT.

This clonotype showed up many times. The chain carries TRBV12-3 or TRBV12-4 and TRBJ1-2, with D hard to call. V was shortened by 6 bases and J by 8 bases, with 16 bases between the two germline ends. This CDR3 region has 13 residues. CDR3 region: CASSPAIAAGYTF. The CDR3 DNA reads TGTGCCAGCAGCCCCGCCATCGCGGCCGGCTACACCTTC.

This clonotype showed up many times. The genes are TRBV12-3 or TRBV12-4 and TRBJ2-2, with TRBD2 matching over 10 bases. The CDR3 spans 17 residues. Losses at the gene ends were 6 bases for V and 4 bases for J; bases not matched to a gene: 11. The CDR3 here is CASRTLAGAFGTGELFF. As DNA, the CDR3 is TGTGCCAGCAGAACTCTAGCGGGGGCCTTTGGCACCGGGGAGCTGTTTTTT.

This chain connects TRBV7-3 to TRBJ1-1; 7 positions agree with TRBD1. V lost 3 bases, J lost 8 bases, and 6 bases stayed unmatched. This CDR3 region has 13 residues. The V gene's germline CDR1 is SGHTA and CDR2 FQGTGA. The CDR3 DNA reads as TGTGCCAGCAGCTTCAGGGGGAAGTCGGAAGCTTTCTTT. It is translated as CASSFRGKSEAFF. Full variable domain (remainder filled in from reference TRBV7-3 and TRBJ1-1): GAGVSQTPSNKVTEKGKYVELRCDPISGHTALYWYRQSLGQGPEFLIYFQGTGAADDSGLPNDRFFAVRPEGSVSTLKIQRTERGDSAVYLCASSFRGKSEAFFGQGTRLTVV.

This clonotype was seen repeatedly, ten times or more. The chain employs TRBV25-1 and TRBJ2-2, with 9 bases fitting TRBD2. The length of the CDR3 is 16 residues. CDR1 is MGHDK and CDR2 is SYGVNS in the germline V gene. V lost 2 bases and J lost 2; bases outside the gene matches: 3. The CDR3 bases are TGTGCCAGCAGTGAAACAGCGGGGGGAAACACCGGGGAGCTGTTTTTT. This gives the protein CASSETAGGNTGELFF. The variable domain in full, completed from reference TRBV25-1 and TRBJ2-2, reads EADIYQTPRYLVIGTGKKITLECSQTMGHDKMYWYQQDPGMELHLIHYSYGVNSTEKGDLSSESTVSRIRTEHFPLTLESARPSHTSQYLCASSETAGGNTGELFFGEGSRLTVL.

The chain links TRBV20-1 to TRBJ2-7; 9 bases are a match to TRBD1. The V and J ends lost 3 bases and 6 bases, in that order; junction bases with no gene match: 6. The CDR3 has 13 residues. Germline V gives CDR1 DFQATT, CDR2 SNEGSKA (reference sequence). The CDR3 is CSASGTGRPEQYF. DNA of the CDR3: TGCAGTGCTAGCGGGACAGGGAGGCCCGAGCAGTACTTC.

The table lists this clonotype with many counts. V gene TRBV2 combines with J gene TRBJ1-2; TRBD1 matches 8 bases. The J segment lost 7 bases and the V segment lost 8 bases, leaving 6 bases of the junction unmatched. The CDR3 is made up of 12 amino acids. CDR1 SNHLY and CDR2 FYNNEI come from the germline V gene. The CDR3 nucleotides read TGTGCCAGCCCAGGGGGCGATGCTGGCTACACCTTC. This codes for CASPGGDAGYTF. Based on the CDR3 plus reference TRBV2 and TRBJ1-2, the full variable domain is EPEVTQTPSHQVTQMGQEVILRCVPISNHLYFYWYRQILGQKVEFLVSFYNNEISEKSEIFDDQFSVERPDGSNFTLKIRSTKLEDSAMYFCASPGGDAGYTFGSGTRLTVV.

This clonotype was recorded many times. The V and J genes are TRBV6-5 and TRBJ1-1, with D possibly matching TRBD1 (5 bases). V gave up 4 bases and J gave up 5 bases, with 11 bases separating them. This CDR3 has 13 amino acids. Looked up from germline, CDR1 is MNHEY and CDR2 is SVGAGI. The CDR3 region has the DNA TGTGCCAGCAGTTCCGGGCAGGGTACTGAAGCTTTCTTT. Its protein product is CASSSGQGTEAFF.

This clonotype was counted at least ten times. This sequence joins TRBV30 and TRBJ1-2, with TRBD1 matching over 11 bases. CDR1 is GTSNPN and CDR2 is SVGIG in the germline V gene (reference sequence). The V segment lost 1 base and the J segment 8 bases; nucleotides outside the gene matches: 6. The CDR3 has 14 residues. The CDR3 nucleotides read TGTGCCTGGAGTGCATCGGACAGGGGGCAGGGCTACACCTTC. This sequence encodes CAWSASDRGQGYTF.

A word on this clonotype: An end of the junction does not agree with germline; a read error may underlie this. The DNA of the CDR3 is TGCAGCTCCGAGAAGGGATTAGGCTCCTACGATCAGTACTTC. The encoded protein is CSSEKGLGSYDQYF. The J gene is TRBJ2-7, the V gene TRBV20-1; D is unresolved. Looked up from germline, CDR1 is DFQATT and CDR2 is SNEGSKA (reference sequence). This CDR3 region has 14 residues.

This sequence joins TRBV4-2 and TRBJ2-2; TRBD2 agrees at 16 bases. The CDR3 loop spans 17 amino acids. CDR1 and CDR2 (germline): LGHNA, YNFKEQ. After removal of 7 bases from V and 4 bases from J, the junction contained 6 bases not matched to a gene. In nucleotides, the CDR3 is TGTGCCAGCACCCCGGGACTAGCGGGAGGGAGCACCGGGGAGCTGTTTTTT. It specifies CASTPGLAGGSTGELFF.

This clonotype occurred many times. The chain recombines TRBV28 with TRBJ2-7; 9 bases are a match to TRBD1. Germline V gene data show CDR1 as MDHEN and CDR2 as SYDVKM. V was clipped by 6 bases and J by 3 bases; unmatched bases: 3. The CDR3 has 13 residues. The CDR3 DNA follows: TGTGCCAGCAGGACAGGGGGGTTCTACGAGCAGTACTTC. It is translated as CASRTGGFYEQYF.

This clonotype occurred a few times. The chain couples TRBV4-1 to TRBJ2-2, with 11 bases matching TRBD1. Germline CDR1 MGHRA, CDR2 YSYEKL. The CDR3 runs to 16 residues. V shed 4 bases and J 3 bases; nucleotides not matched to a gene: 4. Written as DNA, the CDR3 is TGCGCCAGCAGCCCCTCGGGACAGGGGGACACCGGGGAGCTGTTTTTT. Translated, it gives CASSPSGQGDTGELFF.

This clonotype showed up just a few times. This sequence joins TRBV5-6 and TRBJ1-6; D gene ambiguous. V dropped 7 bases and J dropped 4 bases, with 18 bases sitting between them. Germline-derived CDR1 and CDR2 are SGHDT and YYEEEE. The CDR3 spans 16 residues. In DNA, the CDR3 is TGTGCCAGCTTTGGAGCGAACGGAATGTATAATTCACCCCTCCACTTT. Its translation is CASFGANGMYNSPLHF.

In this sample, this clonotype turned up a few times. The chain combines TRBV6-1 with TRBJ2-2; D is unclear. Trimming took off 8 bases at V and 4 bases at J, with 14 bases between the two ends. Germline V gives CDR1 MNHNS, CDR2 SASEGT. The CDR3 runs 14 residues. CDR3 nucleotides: TGTGCCAGCCGCCCGCCGGGCTTCACCGGGGAGCTGTTTTTT. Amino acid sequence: CASRPPGFTGELFF.

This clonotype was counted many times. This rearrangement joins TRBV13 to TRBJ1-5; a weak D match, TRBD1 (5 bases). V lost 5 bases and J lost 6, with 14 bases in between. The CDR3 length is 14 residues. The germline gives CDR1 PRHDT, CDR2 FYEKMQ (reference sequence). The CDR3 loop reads CASSRGGLGQPQHF. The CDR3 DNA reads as TGTGCCAGCAGCCGTGGGGGGTTGGGTCAGCCCCAGCATTTT.

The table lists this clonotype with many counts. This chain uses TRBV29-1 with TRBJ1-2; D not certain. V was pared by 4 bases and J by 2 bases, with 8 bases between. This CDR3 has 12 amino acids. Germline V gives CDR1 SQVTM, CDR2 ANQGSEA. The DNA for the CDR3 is TGCAGCGTTGCCCGCATGAACTATGGCTACACCTTC. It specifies CSVARMNYGYTF. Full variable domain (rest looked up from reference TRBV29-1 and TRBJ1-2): SAVISQKPSRDICQRGTSLTIQCQVDSQVTMMFWYRQQPGQSLTLIATANQGSEATYESGFVIDKFPISRPNLTFSTLTVSNMSPEDSSIYLCSVARMNYGYTFGSGTRLTVV.

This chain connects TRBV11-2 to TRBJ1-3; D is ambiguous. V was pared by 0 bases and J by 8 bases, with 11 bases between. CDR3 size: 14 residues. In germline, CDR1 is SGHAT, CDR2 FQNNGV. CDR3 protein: CASSLDRGKDTIYF. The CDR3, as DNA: TGTGCCAGCAGCTTAGATCGGGGAAAGGACACCATATATTTT.

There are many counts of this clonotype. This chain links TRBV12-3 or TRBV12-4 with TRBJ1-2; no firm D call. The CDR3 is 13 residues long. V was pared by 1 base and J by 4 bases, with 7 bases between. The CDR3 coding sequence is TGTGCCAGCAGTTTAGGACCAACCTATGGCTACACCTTC. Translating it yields CASSLGPTYGYTF.

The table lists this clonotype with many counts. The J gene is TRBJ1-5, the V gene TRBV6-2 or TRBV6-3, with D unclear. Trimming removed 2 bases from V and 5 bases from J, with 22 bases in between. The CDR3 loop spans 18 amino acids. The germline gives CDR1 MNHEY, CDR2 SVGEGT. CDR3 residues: CASSYKSGKGSFHQPQHF. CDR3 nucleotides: TGTGCCAGCAGTTACAAAAGCGGGAAGGGAAGTTTCCATCAGCCCCAGCATTTT.

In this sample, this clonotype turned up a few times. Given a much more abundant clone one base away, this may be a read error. The CDR3 DNA follows: TGTGCCACCAGCAGTAATTCGGCCGGGACTGAAGCTTGCTTT. Translated, it gives CATSSNSAGTEACF. The chain employs TRBV15 and TRBJ1-1; tentatively, D is TRBD1 (5 bases). Germline V gives CDR1 LNHNV, CDR2 YYDKDF (reference sequence). This CDR3 region has 14 residues.

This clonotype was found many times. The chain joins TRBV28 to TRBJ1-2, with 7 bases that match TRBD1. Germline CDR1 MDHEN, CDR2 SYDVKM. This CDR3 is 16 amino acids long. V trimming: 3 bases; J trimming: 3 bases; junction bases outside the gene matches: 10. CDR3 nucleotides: TGTGCCAGCAGTTTGGAGACAGGGATGTTTGACTATGGCTACACCTTC. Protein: CASSLETGMFDYGYTF.

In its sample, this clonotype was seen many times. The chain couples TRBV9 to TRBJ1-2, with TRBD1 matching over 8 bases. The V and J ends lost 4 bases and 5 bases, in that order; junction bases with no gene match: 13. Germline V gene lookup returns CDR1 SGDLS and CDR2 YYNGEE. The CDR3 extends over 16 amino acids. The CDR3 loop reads CASSNGQGRTFYGYTF. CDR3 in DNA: TGTGCCAGCAGCAACGGACAGGGCCGAACCTTTTATGGCTACACCTTC.

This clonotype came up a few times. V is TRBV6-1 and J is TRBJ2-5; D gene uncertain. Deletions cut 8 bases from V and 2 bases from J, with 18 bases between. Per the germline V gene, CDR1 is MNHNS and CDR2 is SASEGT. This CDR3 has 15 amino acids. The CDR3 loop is CASGPDRVRQETQYF. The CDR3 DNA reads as TGTGCCAGCGGACCCGATCGGGTTAGGCAAGAGACCCAGTACTTC.

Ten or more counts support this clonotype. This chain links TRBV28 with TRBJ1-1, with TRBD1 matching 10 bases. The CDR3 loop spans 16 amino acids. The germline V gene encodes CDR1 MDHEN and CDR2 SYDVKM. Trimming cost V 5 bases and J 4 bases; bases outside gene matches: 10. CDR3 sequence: CASSPPRQGASTEAFF. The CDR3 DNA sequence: TGTGCCAGCAGTCCCCCGCGACAGGGGGCAAGCACTGAAGCTTTCTTT.

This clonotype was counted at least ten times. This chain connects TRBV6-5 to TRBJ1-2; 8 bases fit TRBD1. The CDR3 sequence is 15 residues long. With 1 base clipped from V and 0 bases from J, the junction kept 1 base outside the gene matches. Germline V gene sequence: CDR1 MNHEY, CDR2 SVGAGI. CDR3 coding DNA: TGTGCCAGCAGTTACTGGGACAGGCCTAACTATGGCTACACCTTC. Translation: CASSYWDRPNYGYTF.

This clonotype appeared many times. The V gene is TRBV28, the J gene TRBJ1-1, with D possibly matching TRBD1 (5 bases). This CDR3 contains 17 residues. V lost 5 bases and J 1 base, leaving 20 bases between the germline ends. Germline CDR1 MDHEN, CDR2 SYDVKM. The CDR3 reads CASSTGTLQETNTEAFF. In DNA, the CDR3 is TGTGCCAGCAGTACCGGGACTTTACAAGAGACGAACACTGAAGCTTTCTTT.